The clone carrying this T cell receptor (beta chain) was recorded only once. Original processing notes: Estimation of nucleated cell counts relied on the amplification of reference gene primers. The data were produced by immunoSEQ multiplex PCR, yet TCRdb's version contains in-frame clones alone and is incomplete. That table supplies the V and J calls and clone size; D and trimming were determined from the DNA. The sample includes 360,000 or so clones, 90% of them seen just once. V gave up 3 bases and J gave up 5 bases, with 9 bases separating them. The CDR3 length is 13 residues. CDR1 and CDR2 from the germline V gene are LNHDA and SQIVND (reference sequence). The data derive from a study of blood T cell repertoires in COVID-19.

The V and J genes are TRBV19 and TRBJ2-3; D ambiguous. The TCR comes from a man younger than 30 with active or convalescent COVID-19. Sequenced sample: peripheral blood. The CDR3 loop is CASSIQPGDTQYF. The CDR3 coding sequence is TGTGCCAGTAGTATCCAACCCGGAGATACGCAGTATTTT.